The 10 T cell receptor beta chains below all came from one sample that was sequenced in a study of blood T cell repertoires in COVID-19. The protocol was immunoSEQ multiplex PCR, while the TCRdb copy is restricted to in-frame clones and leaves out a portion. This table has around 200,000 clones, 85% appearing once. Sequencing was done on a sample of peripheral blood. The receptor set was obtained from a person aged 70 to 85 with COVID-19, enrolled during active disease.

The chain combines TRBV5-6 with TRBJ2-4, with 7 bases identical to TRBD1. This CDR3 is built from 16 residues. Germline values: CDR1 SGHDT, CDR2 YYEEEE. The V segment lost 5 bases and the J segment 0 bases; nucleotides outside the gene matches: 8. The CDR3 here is CASSKQGLLAKNIQYF. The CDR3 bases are TGTGCCAGCAGTAAACAGGGGCTATTAGCCAAAAACATTCAGTACTTC. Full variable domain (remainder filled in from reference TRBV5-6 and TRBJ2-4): DAGVTQSPTHLIKTRGQQVTLRCSPKSGHDTVSWYQQALGQGPQFIFQYYEEEERQRGNFPDRFSGHQFPNYSSELNVNALLLGDSALYLCASSKQGLLAKNIQYFGAGTRLSVL.

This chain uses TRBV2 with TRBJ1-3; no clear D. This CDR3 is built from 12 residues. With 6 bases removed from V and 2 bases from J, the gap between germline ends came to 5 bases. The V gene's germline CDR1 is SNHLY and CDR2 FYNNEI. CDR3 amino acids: CASRSAGNTIYF. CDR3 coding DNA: TGTGCCAGCAGGAGTGCTGGAAACACCATATATTTT.

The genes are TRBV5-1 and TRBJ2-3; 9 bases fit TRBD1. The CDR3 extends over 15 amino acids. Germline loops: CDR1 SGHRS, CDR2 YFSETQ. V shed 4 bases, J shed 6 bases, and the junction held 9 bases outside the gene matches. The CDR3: CASSMGQGGWDTQYF. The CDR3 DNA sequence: TGCGCCAGCAGCATGGGACAGGGTGGTTGGGATACGCAGTATTTT.

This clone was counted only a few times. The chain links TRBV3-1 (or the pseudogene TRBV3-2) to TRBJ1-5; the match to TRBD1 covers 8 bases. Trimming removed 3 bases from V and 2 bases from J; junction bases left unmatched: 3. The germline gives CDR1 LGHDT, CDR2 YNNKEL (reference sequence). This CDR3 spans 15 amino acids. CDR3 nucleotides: TGTGCCAGCAGCCAGACAGGGGACGGCAATCAGCCCCAGCATTTT. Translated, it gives CASSQTGDGNQPQHF.

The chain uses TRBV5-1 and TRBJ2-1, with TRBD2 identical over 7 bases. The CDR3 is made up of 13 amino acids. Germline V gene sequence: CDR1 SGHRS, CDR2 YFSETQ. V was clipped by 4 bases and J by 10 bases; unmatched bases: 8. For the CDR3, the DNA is TGCGCCAGCAGCGGGAGCGGGAAGTGGGAGCAGTTCTTC. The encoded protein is CASSGSGKWEQFF. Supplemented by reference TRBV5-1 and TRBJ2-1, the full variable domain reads KAGVTQTPRYLIKTRGQQVTLSCSPISGHRSVSWYQQTPGQGLQFLFEYFSETQRNKGNFPGRFSGRQFSNSRSEMNVSTLELGDSALYLCASSGSGKWEQFFGPGTRLTVL.

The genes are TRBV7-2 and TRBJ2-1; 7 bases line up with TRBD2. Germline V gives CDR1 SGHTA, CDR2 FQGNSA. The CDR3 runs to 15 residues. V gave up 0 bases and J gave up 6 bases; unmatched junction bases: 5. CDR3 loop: CASSLAAGFINEQFF. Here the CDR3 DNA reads TGTGCCAGCAGCTTAGCAGCGGGGTTTATCAATGAGCAGTTCTTC.

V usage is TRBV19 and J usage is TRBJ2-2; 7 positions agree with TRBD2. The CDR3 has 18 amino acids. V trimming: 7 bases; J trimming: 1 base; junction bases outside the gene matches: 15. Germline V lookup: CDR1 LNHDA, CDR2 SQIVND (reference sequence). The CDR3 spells CASTRRSLAELNTGELFF. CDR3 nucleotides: TGTGCCAGTACCCGGAGGTCCCTAGCGGAGCTGAACACCGGGGAGCTGTTTTTT.

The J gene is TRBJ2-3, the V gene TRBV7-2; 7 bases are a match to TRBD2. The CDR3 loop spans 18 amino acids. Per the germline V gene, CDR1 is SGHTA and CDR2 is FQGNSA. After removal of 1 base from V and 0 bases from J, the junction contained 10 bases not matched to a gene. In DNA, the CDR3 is TGTGCCAGCAGCTTAGAGCGCGGGAGCGTAAGCAGCACAGATACGCAGTATTTT. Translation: CASSLERGSVSSTDTQYF.

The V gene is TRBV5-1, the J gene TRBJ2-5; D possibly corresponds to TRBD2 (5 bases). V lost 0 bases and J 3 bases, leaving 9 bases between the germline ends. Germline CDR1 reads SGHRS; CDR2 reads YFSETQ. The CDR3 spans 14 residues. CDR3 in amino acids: CASSLDTGKETQYF. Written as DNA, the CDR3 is TGCGCCAGCAGCTTGGATACGGGGAAAGAGACCCAGTACTTC.

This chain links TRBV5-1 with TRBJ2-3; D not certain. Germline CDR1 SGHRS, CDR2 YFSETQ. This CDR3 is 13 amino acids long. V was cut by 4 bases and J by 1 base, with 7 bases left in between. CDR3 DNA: TGCGCCAGCAGCACCGGTGGCACAGATACGCAGTATTTT. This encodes CASSTGGTDTQYF.